One sample yielded the 30 T cell receptor beta chains listed below, sequenced in a study of memory CD4+ T cells and cytomegalovirus serostatus (dated by TCRdb to 2018 to 2020). A FACSAria II was used to sort memory CD4+ T cells, defined as single viable CD3+CD4+CD8-CD45RO+ cells. The library was made by the immunoSEQ multiplex PCR assay. Not all clones reach the TCRdb copy of this immuneACCESS table, which keeps in-frame sequences only. Checked studies attribute under half of the gap to unresolved V genes and leave the rest unexplained. The sample table lists tens of thousands of clones, 70% to 80% of them with a count of one. Roughly 4.4% of the sample is taken by the ten largest. Material: memory CD4+ T cells from blood. These TCRs come from an adult in good health and CMV-seropositive.

CDR3 nucleotides: TGTGCCAGCAGTTACGGCGGGAGCTCCATCAATGAGCAGTTCTTC. Protein: CASSYGGSSINEQFF. The V call is TRBV6-5, the J call TRBJ2-1, with 7 bases fitting TRBD2. The CDR3 totals 15 residues. Germline V gene lookup returns CDR1 MNHEY and CDR2 SVGAGI. Trimming at V came to 2 bases and at J to 6 bases, leaving 7 bases not matched to a gene.

V is TRBV5-1 and J is TRBJ2-7; D might be TRBD2 (6 bases). This CDR3 has 15 residues. Trimming stripped 5 bases from V and 0 bases from J, with 15 bases between. Germline V CDR1 and CDR2: SGHRS, YFSETQ. The CDR3 protein is CASRETTGSSYEQYF. In DNA, the CDR3 is TGCGCCAGCAGGGAGACAACCGGGAGCTCCTACGAGCAGTACTTC.

The chain has TRBV6-5 and TRBJ2-3; D remains unclear. The V gene lost 6 bases and the J gene lost 1 base, with 14 bases spanning the gap. The V gene's germline CDR1 is MNHEY and CDR2 SVGAGI. The CDR3 is 15 residues long. CDR3 in amino acids: CASRTLSGGTDTQYF. Written as DNA, the CDR3 is TGTGCCAGCAGAACCCTGTCTGGGGGCACAGATACGCAGTATTTT.

The chain's CDR3 is CVRSPARETQYF. Here the CDR3 DNA reads TGTGTCAGAAGCCCAGCCCGGGAGACCCAGTACTTC. The chain joins TRBV7-5 to TRBJ2-5. TRBV7-5 constitutes a pseudogene. CDR3 length: 12 residues.

The table lists this clone with a few counts. This chain joins TRBV7-8 and TRBJ2-7; D is tentatively TRBD1 or TRBD2 (5 bases each). Germline lookup yields CDR1 SGHVS and CDR2 FQNEAQ. The CDR3 is 14 residues long. V gave up 7 bases and J gave up 3 bases, with 16 bases separating them. The CDR3 sequence is CASIKGESGYEQYF. DNA of the CDR3: TGTGCCAGCATCAAAGGGGAGAGTGGCTACGAGCAGTACTTC. The full variable domain, in which reference TRBV7-8 and TRBJ2-7 provide the parts outside the CDR3, is GAGVSQSPRYKVAKRGQDVALRCDPISGHVSLFWYQQALGQGPEFLTYFQNEAQLDKSGLPSDRFFAERPEGSVSTLKIQRTQQEDSAVYLCASIKGESGYEQYFGPGTRLTVT.

J is TRBJ1-6 and V is TRBV2, with TRBD1 identical over 10 bases. The CDR3 is 15 amino acids. With V trimmed by 6 bases and J by 10 bases, 9 bases remained unmatched. CDR1 SNHLY and CDR2 FYNNEI come from the germline V gene. CDR3 nucleotide sequence: TGTGCCAGCAGGACCGGGACAGGGGCAGGATCACCCCTCCACTTT. Residues: CASRTGTGAGSPLHF.

The sample holds a few counts of this clone. The chain uses TRBV2 and TRBJ1-2, with 8 positions matching TRBD1. Looked up from germline, CDR1 is SNHLY and CDR2 is FYNNEI. The CDR3 loop spans 13 amino acids. Unmatched junction bases numbered 0, after V lost 4 bases and J lost 2 bases. CDR3 coding DNA: TGTGCCAGCAGTGGGACAGGGAACTATGGCTACACCTTC. It translates to CASSGTGNYGYTF. Full variable domain (rest looked up from reference TRBV2 and TRBJ1-2): EPEVTQTPSHQVTQMGQEVILRCVPISNHLYFYWYRQILGQKVEFLVSFYNNEISEKSEIFDDQFSVERPDGSNFTLKIRSTKLEDSAMYFCASSGTGNYGYTFGSGTRLTVV.

CDR3 bases: TGTGCCAGCAGTTACGGGACCCAGACCTACGAGCAGTACTTC. Translating gives CASSYGTQTYEQYF. J is TRBJ2-7 and V is TRBV6-6; D may match TRBD1 or TRBD2 (5 bases each). Germline V gives CDR1 MNHNY, CDR2 SVGAGI (reference sequence). This CDR3 has 14 amino acids. Trimming pared 2 bases from V and 2 bases from J, leaving 10 bases between.

The V gene is TRBV18, the J gene TRBJ1-1; D gene uncertain. The germline CDR1 and CDR2 sequences are KGHSH and LQKENI. V lost 5 bases, J lost 1 base, and 11 bases lay in between. CDR3 size: 14 residues. The CDR3 loop is CASSLSGPNTEAFF. DNA of the CDR3: TGTGCCAGCTCATTATCCGGGCCGAACACTGAAGCTTTCTTT.

DNA for the CDR3: TGTGCCAGCAGCCCTATAGGACCTTCCTCTGGCTACACCTTC. Protein: CASSPIGPSSGYTF. The chain uses TRBV11-2 and TRBJ1-2; D is unclear. Germline V gives CDR1 SGHAT, CDR2 FQNNGV. CDR3 length equals 14 residues. V lost 5 bases and J 7 bases, leaving 17 bases between the germline ends.

Only a few counts were recorded for this clone. The J gene is TRBJ1-1, the V gene TRBV2; D might be TRBD1 (6 bases). The CDR3 is 13 amino acids. V lost 7 bases and J 2 bases, leaving 11 bases between the germline ends. Looked up from germline, CDR1 is SNHLY and CDR2 is FYNNEI. This CDR3 is CASTRDTNTEAFF. CDR3 nucleotides: TGTGCCAGCACCCGGGACACAAACACTGAAGCTTTCTTT. The whole variable domain, remainder taken from reference TRBV2 and TRBJ1-1, is EPEVTQTPSHQVTQMGQEVILRCVPISNHLYFYWYRQILGQKVEFLVSFYNNEISEKSEIFDDQFSVERPDGSNFTLKIRSTKLEDSAMYFCASTRDTNTEAFFGQGTRLTVV.

The J gene is TRBJ1-1, the V gene TRBV20-1, with D maybe TRBD1 (6 bases). Germline V gives CDR1 DFQATT, CDR2 SNEGSKA (reference sequence). Trimming shortened V by 2 bases and J by 13 bases, and 14 bases separated the two germline ends. CDR3 length: 11 residues. As DNA, the CDR3 is TGCAGTGCTAGACAAGGGGGTTGGGGTTTCTTT. Translation: CSARQGGWGFF.

The genes are TRBV5-1 and TRBJ1-4; the D gene is possibly TRBD1 (6 bases). This CDR3 has 14 amino acids. Trimming stripped 4 bases from V and 0 bases from J, with 7 bases between. Per germline, CDR1 SGHRS and CDR2 YFSETQ. The CDR3 loop reads CASSPGATNEKLFF. As DNA, the CDR3 is TGCGCCAGCAGCCCAGGGGCAACTAATGAAAAACTGTTTTTT. Using reference TRBV5-1 and TRBJ1-4 for the parts outside the CDR3, the full variable domain is KAGVTQTPRYLIKTRGQQVTLSCSPISGHRSVSWYQQTPGQGLQFLFEYFSETQRNKGNFPGRFSGRQFSNSRSEMNVSTLELGDSALYLCASSPGATNEKLFFGSGTQLSVL.

The chain joins TRBV28 to TRBJ2-5; 7 nucleotides match TRBD2. With 5 bases clipped from V and 5 bases from J, the junction kept 11 bases outside the gene matches. This CDR3 spans 15 amino acids. Germline CDR1 reads MDHEN; CDR2 reads SYDVKM. CDR3 loop: CASSPRDSGGETQYF. CDR3 bases: TGTGCCAGCAGTCCCCGGGACTCCGGGGGGGAGACCCAGTACTTC.

The table lists this clone with a few counts. The chain is built from TRBV7-3 and TRBJ1-3, with D hard to call. The V end was cut by 5 bases, the J end by 3 bases, with 8 bases between. CDR1 is SGHTA and CDR2 is FQGTGA in the germline V gene. The CDR3 is 13 residues long. Here the CDR3 reads CASSEGIGNTIYF. The DNA of the CDR3 is TGTGCCAGCAGCGAAGGTATTGGAAACACCATATATTTT. Full variable domain (rest looked up from reference TRBV7-3 and TRBJ1-3): GAGVSQTPSNKVTEKGKYVELRCDPISGHTALYWYRQSLGQGPEFLIYFQGTGAADDSGLPNDRFFAVRPEGSVSTLKIQRTERGDSAVYLCASSEGIGNTIYFGEGSWLTVV.

The genes are TRBV28 and TRBJ2-3; the match to TRBD2 covers 7 bases. The CDR3 consists of 13 residues. The V segment lost 9 bases and the J segment 1 base; nucleotides outside the gene matches: 4. Germline values: CDR1 MDHEN, CDR2 SYDVKM. The CDR3 here is CASVRGGTDTQYF. The CDR3 nucleotides are TGTGCCAGTGTACGGGGGGGCACAGATACGCAGTATTTT. The complete variable domain, with remaining parts taken from reference TRBV28 and TRBJ2-3, reads DVKVTQSSRYLVKRTGEKVFLECVQDMDHENMFWYRQDPGLGLRLIYFSYDVKMKEKGDIPEGYSVSREKKERFSLILESASTNQTSMYLCASVRGGTDTQYFGPGTRLTVL.

In its sample, this clone was seen once. This chain joins TRBV4-1 and TRBJ1-6, with D unresolved. Trimming removed 3 bases at V and 8 bases at J, with 17 bases between. The CDR3 covers 16 residues. Per germline, CDR1 MGHRA and CDR2 YSYEKL. CDR3 protein: CASSHLSRIEDSPLHF. The CDR3 DNA sequence: TGCGCCAGCAGCCACCTTTCCCGGATAGAGGATTCACCCCTCCACTTT.

V usage is TRBV11-1 and J usage is TRBJ2-7; TRBD2 agrees at 14 bases. The junction had 1 base not matched to a gene; V was cut back by 3 bases and J by 3 bases. Germline lookup yields CDR1 SGHAT and CDR2 FQDESV (reference sequence). The CDR3 is 15 residues long. The DNA for the CDR3 is TGTGCCAGCAGCTTCGGGACTAGCGGGGGCTACGAGCAGTACTTC. Its protein is CASSFGTSGGYEQYF.

The V gene is TRBV7-3, the J gene TRBJ2-3, with 9 bases identical to TRBD2. The germline CDR1 and CDR2 sequences are SGHTA and FQGTGA. V shed 5 bases, J shed 3 bases, and the junction held 3 bases outside the gene matches. The CDR3 runs 14 residues. The CDR3 here is CASSLAGRTDTQYF. The DNA for the CDR3 is TGTGCCAGCAGCCTAGCGGGGCGAACAGATACGCAGTATTTT.

J is TRBJ2-7 and V is TRBV19; possible D gene TRBD2, 6 bases. The CDR3 length is 12 residues. The V end was cut by 3 bases, the J end by 6 bases, with 9 bases between. CDR1 is LNHDA and CDR2 is SQIVND in the germline V gene (reference sequence). CDR3 bases: TGTGCCAGTAGTATTCAGGGAGGCGAGCAGTACTTC. It translates to CASSIQGGEQYF.

The V and J genes are TRBV6-5 and TRBJ2-2; D remains unclear. CDR1 MNHEY and CDR2 SVGAGI come from the germline V gene. The CDR3 loop spans 16 amino acids. Trimming took 0 bases from V and 6 from J, leaving 14 bases between them. CDR3 residues: CASSYSSRAESGELFF. The CDR3 coding sequence is TGTGCCAGCAGTTACTCTTCTAGGGCGGAATCCGGGGAGCTGTTTTTT.

This chain links TRBV27 with TRBJ2-2, with 7 bases that match TRBD2. The CDR3 sequence is 13 residues long. After removal of 6 bases from V and 6 bases from J, the junction contained 4 bases not matched to a gene. Germline V gene lookup returns CDR1 MNHEY and CDR2 SMNVEV (reference sequence). CDR3 DNA sequence: TGTGCCAGCAGGTCACGGGGGGCCGGGGAGCTGTTTTTT. Its translation: CASRSRGAGELFF.

The J gene is TRBJ2-7, the V gene TRBV28; 7 bases match TRBD2. CDR3 length: 15 amino acids. The germline CDR1 and CDR2 sequences are MDHEN and SYDVKM. The V gene end was trimmed by 3 bases and the J gene end by 5 bases; junction bases not matched to a gene: 10. The CDR3 nucleotides are TGTGCCAGCAGTTTCCGCGGGAGAGGGAATCACGAGCAGTACTTC. Translating gives CASSFRGRGNHEQYF.

This clone was seen more than once but under ten times. The chain recombines TRBV2 with TRBJ2-2; D possibly corresponds to TRBD1 (5 bases). V lost 5 bases to trimming and J lost 4 bases, with 8 bases between them. The CDR3 runs to 13 residues. Per the germline V gene, CDR1 is SNHLY and CDR2 is FYNNEI. CDR3 sequence: CASSRQGTGELFF. The CDR3 DNA reads TGTGCCAGCAGTCGGCAGGGCACCGGGGAGCTGTTTTTT.

The chain is built from TRBV25-1 and TRBJ2-3; 12 nucleotides agree with TRBD2. The CDR3 extends over 15 amino acids. J lost 2 bases, V lost 5 bases, and 2 bases had no gene match. Germline loops: CDR1 MGHDK, CDR2 SYGVNS. The chain's CDR3 is CASSRLAGVTDTQYF. CDR3 coding DNA: TGTGCCAGCAGTCGACTAGCGGGGGTCACAGATACGCAGTATTTT.

This chain connects TRBV2 to TRBJ2-2; tentatively, D is TRBD1 (7 bases). The CDR3 has 14 amino acids. Looked up from germline, CDR1 is SNHLY and CDR2 is FYNNEI. V shed 7 bases and J shed 4 bases, with 13 bases lying between them. CDR3 sequence reads: CASTTGRSTGELFF. The CDR3 DNA reads TGTGCCAGCACGACAGGGAGGAGCACCGGGGAGCTGTTTTTT.

The chain couples TRBV19 to TRBJ1-1; D might be TRBD1 (6 bases). Germline assignment: CDR1 LNHDA and CDR2 SQIVND (reference sequence). This CDR3 contains 17 residues. Deletions cut 2 bases from V and 1 base from J, with 17 bases between. The CDR3 sequence: CASSILEGGQPNTEAFF. The CDR3 coding sequence is TGTGCCAGTAGTATATTAGAGGGGGGACAACCGAACACTGAAGCTTTCTTT.

This clone was seen a single time. V gene TRBV7-9 combines with J gene TRBJ2-1, with a possible D match to TRBD2 (6 bases). V lost 7 bases, J lost 8 bases, and 18 bases lay in between. CDR1 and CDR2 from the germline V gene are SEHNR and FQNEAQ (reference sequence). The CDR3 is made up of 14 amino acids. CDR3 nucleotides: TGTGCCAGCACCTTGGGGACTGCGAGGGATGAGCAGTTCTTC. Its translation: CASTLGTARDEQFF.

The chain uses TRBV5-1 and TRBJ2-5, with 10 nucleotides matching TRBD2. V was pared by 4 bases and J by 4 bases, with 7 bases of the junction left unmatched. There are 15 residues in the CDR3. Germline-derived CDR1 and CDR2 are SGHRS and YFSETQ. CDR3 amino acids: CASSPFTSGTETQYF. In nucleotides, the CDR3 is TGCGCCAGCAGCCCCTTTACTAGCGGGACAGAGACCCAGTACTTC.

V and J are TRBV6-5 and TRBJ2-1; D possibly corresponds to TRBD2 (5 bases). Germline V gene lookup returns CDR1 MNHEY and CDR2 SVGAGI. The CDR3 has 13 residues. The V gene lost 6 bases and the J gene lost 8 bases, with 14 bases spanning the gap. The CDR3 here is CASSLTRVYEQFF. The CDR3, as DNA: TGTGCCAGCAGCCTCACTAGGGTATATGAGCAGTTCTTC.